Below, 24 T cell receptor beta chains from the same sample are listed, as sequenced in a study of T cells after yellow fever vaccination. TCRdb processed the 5' RACE reads anew with MiXCR; each CDR3 protein has one entry. This table holds around 400,000 distinct CDR3 sequences, roughly 10% found once. The source was PBMCs, collected on the day of the first yellow fever vaccination. These receptors were obtained from a man younger than 35 who received the YFV17D yellow fever vaccine.

This clonotype occurred a few times. The junction shows a germline mismatch at one end, possibly a read error. The gene calls are TRBV6-2 or TRBV6-3 and TRBJ1-5; 7 bases fit TRBD1. CDR3 length: 14 residues. Germline values: CDR1 MNHEY, CDR2 SVGEGT. The CDR3 bases are TGTGCCAGCAGTTACTGGGACAGCAGTCAGCCCCAGCATTTT. This gives the protein CASSYWDSSQPQHF.

V gene TRBV4-1 combines with J gene TRBJ2-2; 12 positions match TRBD1. The CDR3 spans 17 residues. In germline, CDR1 is MGHRA, CDR2 YSYEKL. After removal of 5 bases from V and 4 bases from J, the junction contained 8 bases not matched to a gene. CDR3 amino acids: CASSSPGQGAFTGELFF. CDR3 coding DNA: TGCGCCAGCAGCTCACCGGGACAGGGGGCGTTCACCGGGGAGCTGTTTTTT.

This chain joins TRBV12-3 or TRBV12-4 and TRBJ1-5, with TRBD1 as a possible D gene (5 bases). CDR3 size: 12 residues. V was shortened by 6 bases and J by 12 bases, with 15 bases between the two germline ends. In DNA, the CDR3 is TGTGCCAGCAGGGGCCCTAGGGGCGGCCAGCATTTT. Translated: CASRGPRGGQHF.

In its sample, this clonotype was seen many times. In DNA, the CDR3 is TGTGCCATCAGTGAGGGACAGGGGAACTGGGAGCTGTTTTTT. Translation: CAISEGQGNWELFF. The chain recombines TRBV10-3 with TRBJ2-2, with 9 bases identical to TRBD1. CDR1 is ENHRY and CDR2 is SYGVKD in the germline V gene. The CDR3 spans 14 residues. J lost 9 bases, V lost 2 bases, and 4 bases had no gene match.

This chain joins TRBV5-4 and TRBJ2-1, with 8 bases aligning to TRBD1. Germline loops: CDR1 SGHNT, CDR2 YYREEE (reference sequence). This CDR3 spans 15 amino acids. V lost 4 bases to trimming and J lost 7 bases; unmatched junction nucleotides: 10. CDR3 coding DNA: TGTGCCAGCAGCCCCGATCAGGGGGCCGTTAATGAGCAGTTCTTC. Its translation: CASSPDQGAVNEQFF.

This clonotype was observed a handful of times. J is TRBJ2-2 and V is TRBV7-2, with TRBD1 matching over 11 bases. J was trimmed by 6 bases and V by 4 bases; bases with no gene match: 10. The length of the CDR3 is 17 residues. Germline assignment: CDR1 SGHTA and CDR2 FQGNSA. CDR3 sequence (DNA): TGTGCCAGCAGCTCTCAATTAGGGGACAGGGGGTCCGGGGAGCTGTTTTTT. Translating gives CASSSQLGDRGSGELFF.

This clonotype was detected ten times or more. V and J are TRBV20-1 and TRBJ2-1, with 10 bases identical to TRBD2. Germline loops: CDR1 DFQATT, CDR2 SNEGSKA (reference sequence). Losses at the gene ends were 6 bases for V and 5 bases for J; bases not matched to a gene: 4. The CDR3 extends over 13 amino acids. CDR3 sequence: CSALAGGNNEQFF. The CDR3 region has the DNA TGCAGTGCGTTAGCGGGGGGTAACAATGAGCAGTTCTTC.

This clonotype has a count of ten or more. The V and J genes are TRBV20-1 and TRBJ1-1; unclear D gene. CDR3 length: 12 amino acids. Trimming pared 5 bases from V and 1 base from J, leaving 8 bases between. Per germline, CDR1 DFQATT and CDR2 SNEGSKA (reference sequence). In nucleotides, the CDR3 is TGCAGTGCTTTCTTGCCGAACACTGAAGCTTTCTTT. It codes for CSAFLPNTEAFF.

This clonotype was seen more than once but under ten times. The rearrangement links TRBV12-3 or TRBV12-4 to TRBJ2-3; D is ambiguous. V lost 3 bases to trimming and J lost 5 bases, with 18 bases between them. The CDR3 length is 16 residues. DNA for the CDR3: TGTGCCAGCAGTTTGAGTCCGGATCTGCCCGGAGATACGCAGTATTTT. This encodes CASSLSPDLPGDTQYF.

This clonotype has just a few counts. The chain recombines TRBV27 with TRBJ1-1; the D is unclear. The CDR3 runs to 16 residues. V was clipped by 6 bases and J by 0 bases, with 17 bases between them. In germline, CDR1 is MNHEY, CDR2 SMNVEV (reference sequence). The CDR3 protein is CASSLLGGGMNTEAFF. The CDR3 region has the DNA TGTGCCAGCAGCCTTCTTGGTGGAGGGATGAACACTGAAGCTTTCTTT.

This chain connects TRBV28 to TRBJ1-1; weak D call: TRBD1 (6 bases). The CDR3 has 16 residues. Germline V CDR1 and CDR2: MDHEN, SYDVKM. V was trimmed by 5 bases and J by 4 bases, leaving 20 bases between them. The CDR3 coding sequence is TGTGCCAGCAGTGTCCCGACTGGGACATCTGGCACTGAAGCTTTCTTT. Translating it yields CASSVPTGTSGTEAFF.

The V and J genes are TRBV4-3 and TRBJ2-3, with 14 bases fitting TRBD2. The CDR3 covers 17 residues. The germline V gene encodes CDR1 LGHNA and CDR2 YSLEER. Trimming took 5 bases from V and 5 from J; bases not matched to a gene: 9. CDR3 amino acids: CASSFSTSGGAGDTQYF. The CDR3 region has the DNA TGCGCCAGCAGCTTCTCGACTAGCGGGGGGGCCGGAGATACGCAGTATTTT.

The chain uses TRBV11-1 and TRBJ1-1, with unresolved D. This CDR3 contains 12 residues. Trimming removed 3 bases from V and 7 bases from J, with 9 bases in between. Germline-derived CDR1 and CDR2 are SGHAT and FQDESV (reference sequence). The CDR3, as DNA: TGTGCCAGCAGCTTCTCCGGTGATGAAGCTTTCTTT. Translated, it gives CASSFSGDEAFF.

The gene calls are TRBV25-1 and TRBJ2-3; 10 positions match TRBD2. The CDR3 contains 15 residues. The germline gives CDR1 MGHDK, CDR2 SYGVNS. Losses at the gene ends were 5 bases for V and 2 bases for J; bases not matched to a gene: 4. This chain's CDR3 is CASSRTSGNTDTQYF. The CDR3 DNA reads as TGTGCCAGCAGTAGGACTAGCGGAAACACAGATACGCAGTATTTT.

This clonotype turned up a few times. The rearrangement uses TRBV6-1 and TRBJ2-7; TRBD1 matches at 8 bases. The germline CDR1 and CDR2 sequences are MNHNS and SASEGT. CDR3 size: 16 residues. V lost 5 bases to trimming and J lost 2 bases; unmatched junction nucleotides: 11. CDR3: CASSQSVDRVPYEQYV. The CDR3 DNA is TGTGCCAGCAGTCAATCCGTGGACAGGGTGCCCTACGAGCAGTACGTC.

This clonotype was picked up a small number of times. The chain has TRBV5-1 and TRBJ2-7, with D possibly matching TRBD1 (6 bases). V lost 1 base and J 5 bases, leaving 13 bases between the germline ends. The CDR3 loop spans 14 amino acids. CDR1 SGHRS and CDR2 YFSETQ come from the germline V gene. The CDR3 DNA sequence: TGCGCCAGCAGCTTGACGGGACAAGGGGACGAGCAGTACTTC. Protein sequence: CASSLTGQGDEQYF.

V is TRBV5-6 and J is TRBJ1-2; no clear D. CDR1 is SGHDT and CDR2 is YYEEEE in the germline V gene. The CDR3 runs 14 residues. V was cut by 0 bases and J by 4 bases, with 10 bases left in between. In DNA form, the CDR3 reads TGTGCCAGCAGCTTGGGGAAGGGTATCTATGGCTACACCTTC. This translates into CASSLGKGIYGYTF.

V is TRBV7-8 and J is TRBJ2-7; a possible D gene is TRBD1 (6 bases). The CDR3 consists of 15 residues. Germline V gene data show CDR1 as SGHVS and CDR2 as FQNEAQ. V was trimmed by 2 bases and J by 5 bases, leaving 16 bases between them. The CDR3 DNA reads as TGTGCCAGCAGCTTAACAGGGATGATTACGAACGAGCAGTACTTC. Translating it yields CASSLTGMITNEQYF. Complete variable domain (other parts from reference TRBV7-8 and TRBJ2-7): GAGVSQSPRYKVAKRGQDVALRCDPISGHVSLFWYQQALGQGPEFLTYFQNEAQLDKSGLPSDRFFAERPEGSVSTLKIQRTQQEDSAVYLCASSLTGMITNEQYFGPGTRLTVT.

The chain links TRBV5-1 to TRBJ1-1; D is uncertain. Between the trimmed V and J ends, which lost 0 bases and 0 bases, there was a span of 15 bases. The CDR3 has 17 residues. CDR1 SGHRS and CDR2 YFSETQ come from the germline V gene. Written as DNA, the CDR3 is TGCGCCAGCAGCTTGGATCAAACTTTATACATGAACACTGAAGCTTTCTTT. As protein: CASSLDQTLYMNTEAFF.

The chain employs TRBV30 and TRBJ2-7; D possibly corresponds to TRBD2 (5 bases). The V end lost 1 base, the J end lost 6 bases, and 13 bases lay between the germline ends. CDR3 length equals 13 residues. Germline V gene data show CDR1 as GTSNPN and CDR2 as SVGIG (reference sequence). The chain's CDR3 is CAWSGLAMSEQYF. The CDR3 DNA follows: TGTGCCTGGAGTGGTCTAGCAATGAGCGAGCAGTACTTC. Supplemented by reference TRBV30 and TRBJ2-7, the full variable domain reads SQTIHQWPATLVQPVGSPLSLECTVEGTSNPNLYWYRQAAGRGLQLLFYSVGIGQISSEVPQNLSASRPQDRQFILSSKKLLLSDSGFYLCAWSGLAMSEQYFGPGTRLTVT.

The chain uses TRBV5-1 and TRBJ2-5; TRBD1 or TRBD2 may be the D gene (5 bases each). CDR1 is SGHRS and CDR2 is YFSETQ in the germline V gene. The CDR3 is 15 amino acids. The V gene lost 4 bases and the J gene lost 5 bases, with 18 bases spanning the gap. This chain's CDR3 is CASSPDIVGVETQYF. The CDR3 coding sequence is TGCGCCAGCAGCCCAGACATTGTGGGGGTGGAGACCCAGTACTTC.

This clonotype was recorded once. V is TRBV6-1 and J is TRBJ1-3, with 9 bases matching TRBD1. The CDR3 totals 14 residues. J was trimmed by 6 bases and V by 6 bases; bases with no gene match: 6. The germline V gene encodes CDR1 MNHNS and CDR2 SASEGT. The CDR3 coding sequence is TGTGCCAGCAGCGAGACAGGGGGTATAAACACCATATATTTT. Translation gives CASSETGGINTIYF.

The table lists this clonotype with a few counts. This chain uses TRBV15 with TRBJ1-5; 7 bases fit TRBD1. The V segment lost 0 bases and the J segment 9 bases; nucleotides outside the gene matches: 5. This CDR3 has 14 amino acids. Per the germline V gene, CDR1 is LNHNV and CDR2 is YYDKDF (reference sequence). CDR3 nucleotides: TGTGCCACCAGCAGAGATGCAGGGGGGTGGCCCCAGCATTTT. It is translated as CATSRDAGGWPQHF.

J is TRBJ2-7 and V is TRBV7-9; no clear D. This CDR3 is 11 amino acids long. The germline V gene encodes CDR1 SEHNR and CDR2 FQNEAQ (reference sequence). Trimming removed 8 bases from V and 4 bases from J, with 9 bases in between. CDR3 amino acids: CASWSGYEQYF. The CDR3 nucleotides read TGTGCCAGCTGGTCCGGGTACGAGCAGTACTTC.